This TCR beta chain was sequenced for a study of cytomegalovirus exposure and HLA in healthy donors. Findings and limits, study-wide: The study put under 200 TCR beta chains on its list as cytomegalovirus-associated. A later analysis showed TCR association rates differing by HLA locus, peaking at DRB1 and lowest at HLA-C.

The CDR3 covers 15 residues. Germline values: CDR1 LNHNV, CDR2 YYDKDF (reference sequence). Note on this clone: Its cognate antigen is unknown. Germline and junction disagree at one end, which may indicate a read error. Other DNA variants within this sample encode the same CDR3.

PCR employed 60 Vbeta and 13 Jbeta primers. Sequenced by immunoSEQ multiplex PCR; TCRdb stores in-frame clones only, minus some. The sample comprises some 130,000 clones, approximately 71% of which are singletons, and over 2% rests with the top ten. This clonotype was obtained from a man aged 25-45 years in good health and CMV-seronegative. This chain connects TRBV15 to TRBJ2-7; D uncertain. The sequenced material came from PBMCs. In DNA, the CDR3 is TGCGCCACCAGCAGAGATCCGGGTCCCTACTACGAGCAGTACTTC. Protein sequence: CATSRDPGPYYEQYF.